This T cell receptor (beta chain) was observed in a study of blood T cells in healthy people across ages. Study observations and caveats: Both naive CD4+ cell counts and diversity were greater in long-lived donors than in aged donors.

For the second PCR, which ran for about 7 to 11 cycles, a sample-barcoded 5' primer and a J-beta primer mix were used. TCRdb redid the calling of the 5' RACE reads with MiXCR, one entry per CDR3 protein. The table includes hundreds of thousands of distinct CDR3 sequences, 62% detected once. Each donor had 8.5 to 10 milliliters of peripheral blood drawn. In the case of this clonotype: Its antigen is currently unknown. One end of the junction does not line up with germline, which may come from a read error.

CDR3 length: 15 amino acids. Germline V gene data show CDR1 as SEHNR and CDR2 as FQNEAQ (reference sequence). Sequencing was carried out using blood. The chain has TRBV7-9 and TRBJ2-1; 11 bases are a match to TRBD1. The TCR sequence derives from a man aged 25 to 40 in good health. CDR3 nucleotide sequence: TGTGCCAGCGGCTGGGGGACAGGGGGGTACAATGAGCAGTCCTTC. Translating it yields CASGWGTGGYNEQSF.